This TCR beta chain was obtained from a study of T cell responses to AZD1222 COVID-19 vaccine. Whole-study findings and limits: Females outnumbered males among donors, who were mostly white British; clonal diversity was possibly underestimated.

This table comes from immunoSEQ multiplex PCR, and its TCRdb copy is limited to in-frame clones, with some not included. The profile shows 110,000 or so clones, roughly 89% of them singletons. Germline V CDR1 and CDR2: SNHLY, FYNNEI. V trimming: 6 bases; J trimming: 2 bases; junction bases outside the gene matches: 4. The CDR3 length is 15 residues. Comment on this clone: Its target is unknown.

The sequence came from an adult in good health. This specimen was peripheral blood, taken on day 0 of MenACWY control vaccination. The chain carries TRBV2 and TRBJ2-2; 9 bases match TRBD1. CDR3 nucleotides: TGTGCCAGCAGCGGGACAGGGTCCAACACCGGGGAGCTGTTTTTT. Encoded protein: CASSGTGSNTGELFF.